A single sample gave rise to the 20 T cell receptor beta chains below, sequenced in a study of blood T cells in healthy people across ages. The use of a sample-barcoded 5' primer and a J-beta primer mix characterized a second PCR of about 6 to 12 cycles. TCRdb re-derived calls from the 5' RACE reads in MiXCR, one entry per CDR3 protein. Here the sample spans hundreds of thousands of distinct CDR3 sequences, around 45% being singletons. The sample consisted of blood. Every receptor here comes from a man in his sixties in good health.

This chain connects TRBV5-5 to TRBJ2-7; D is unresolved. TRBJ2-5 matches the DNA end more closely, so the J call is doubtful. This CDR3 has 16 amino acids. Germline loops: CDR1 SGHKS, CDR2 YYEKEE (reference sequence). The CDR3 is CASSAKSGRAGETQYF. As DNA, the CDR3 is TGTGCCAGCAGCGCCAAGTCCGGACGGGCCGGAGAGACCCAGTACTTC.

About this clonotype: A far larger clone is off by one base, so a read error is likely. The chain couples TRBV11-3 to TRBJ2-1, with D possibly TRBD2 on 7 matching bases. Germline V lookup: CDR1 SGHNT, CDR2 YENEEA. The CDR3 spans 15 residues. The CDR3 sequence is CASSLAGGSYDEQFF. DNA for the CDR3: TGTGCCAGCAGCTTAGCGGGGGGCTCCTACGATGAGCAGTTCTTC.

This clonotype was observed a few times. The chain joins TRBV20-1 to TRBJ2-1; 8 positions agree with TRBD1. Losses at the gene ends were 5 bases for V and 7 bases for J; bases not matched to a gene: 7. Germline assignment: CDR1 DFQATT and CDR2 SNEGSKA (reference sequence). CDR3 size: 13 residues. CDR3 sequence: CSALRQGKNEQFF. DNA for the CDR3: TGCAGTGCTTTAAGACAGGGGAAAAATGAGCAGTTCTTC.

This chain connects TRBV5-1 to TRBJ2-1; TRBD1 matches at 12 bases. There are 16 residues in the CDR3. V trimming: 3 bases; J trimming: 8 bases; junction bases outside the gene matches: 9. The germline CDR1 and CDR2 sequences are SGHRS and YFSETQ. The CDR3: CASSSTSGTGGYEQFF. CDR3 coding DNA: TGCGCCAGCAGCTCCACATCCGGGACAGGGGGCTATGAGCAGTTCTTC.

The chain has TRBV10-3 and TRBJ2-5, with D possibly TRBD1 on 6 matching bases. CDR1 and CDR2 (germline): ENHRY, SYGVKD. This CDR3 is 14 amino acids long. V was pared by 4 bases and J by 5 bases, with 14 bases between. The CDR3 sequence: CAISGGPDRETQYF. CDR3 nucleotide sequence: TGTGCCATCAGTGGGGGGCCAGATCGGGAGACCCAGTACTTC.

CDR3 nucleotides: TGTGCCATCAGTGAGAGGGACCCCGCGGAACCCCAGCATTTT. Translating gives CAISERDPAEPQHF. The chain employs TRBV10-3 and TRBJ1-5; a weak D match, TRBD1 (5 bases). The CDR3 is 14 residues long. Germline CDR1 is ENHRY and CDR2 is SYGVKD. Trimming cost V 2 bases and J 10 bases, with 15 bases left between them.

This clonotype was recorded a few times. The V call is TRBV12-3 or TRBV12-4, the J call TRBJ2-1, with no clear D. The CDR3 is 11 residues long. V was trimmed by 8 bases and J by 13 bases, leaving 15 bases between them. The CDR3 here is CASASVLSQFF. The CDR3 region has the DNA TGTGCCAGCGCATCGGTTCTAAGCCAGTTCTTC.

This chain links TRBV4-1 with TRBJ2-5; no definite D call. V lost 2 bases and J lost 5, with 9 bases in between. CDR3 length: 13 amino acids. CDR1 is MGHRA, CDR2 YSYEKL, per germline. CDR3 residues: CASSQTLLETQYF. The CDR3 nucleotides read TGCGCCAGCAGCCAAACGCTTCTGGAGACCCAGTACTTC.

V is TRBV20-1 and J is TRBJ1-2; tentatively, D is TRBD1 (6 bases). This CDR3 contains 14 residues. From germline, CDR1 is DFQATT and CDR2 SNEGSKA (reference sequence). V shed 1 base and J shed 10 bases, with 19 bases lying between them. CDR3: CSARGGARIDVYTF. The CDR3 region has the DNA TGCAGTGCTAGAGGGGGGGCCAGGATAGATGTCTACACCTTC.

The V call is TRBV20-1, the J call TRBJ2-7; D call uncertain. This CDR3 comprises 13 residues. V was shortened by 0 bases and J by 4 bases, with 10 bases between the two germline ends. CDR1 and CDR2 from the germline V gene are DFQATT and SNEGSKA (reference sequence). The CDR3 spells CSARDVRLYEQYF. The CDR3 nucleotides read TGCAGTGCTAGAGACGTCCGACTGTACGAGCAGTACTTC.

V is TRBV6-2 or TRBV6-3 and J is TRBJ2-5; D perhaps matches TRBD2 (6 bases). This CDR3 contains 15 residues. Germline assignment: CDR1 MNHEY and CDR2 SVGEGT. Trimming took 2 bases from V and 4 from J, leaving 14 bases between them. DNA of the CDR3: TGTGCCAGCAGTTACCCTAGCGTTTCGCCAGAGACCCAGTACTTC. It yields the protein CASSYPSVSPETQYF.

Notes on this clonotype: The missing conserved phenylalanine or tryptophan at the end of this CDR3 makes a read error likely. The J gene is TRBJ2-4, the V gene TRBV29-1, with D tentatively TRBD2 (5 bases). The CDR3 is 12 amino acids. Trimming removed 5 bases from V and 6 bases from J, with 11 bases in between. CDR1 is SQVTM and CDR2 is ANQGSEA in the germline V gene. The CDR3 protein is CSVYGELNIQYL. The CDR3 DNA is TGCAGCGTTTACGGGGAATTAAACATTCAGTACTTA.

The genes are TRBV14 and TRBJ1-5; D not resolved. The V gene's germline CDR1 is SGHDN and CDR2 FVKESK. V lost 1 base and J 9 bases, leaving 10 bases between the germline ends. The CDR3 runs 13 residues. The CDR3 protein is CASSQGIFAPQHF. DNA of the CDR3: TGTGCCAGCAGCCAAGGAATCTTCGCGCCCCAGCATTTT.

Concerning this clonotype itself: A clone one base away is much larger, so this may be a read error. The V call is TRBV20-1, the J call TRBJ1-4, with 10 bases aligning to TRBD1. The CDR3 length is 15 residues. The germline V gene has CDR1 DFQATT and CDR2 SNEGSKA (reference sequence). The CDR3 loop is CSARKFGTGDEKPFF. The CDR3 DNA sequence: TGCAGTGCTAGAAAATTCGGGACAGGGGATGAAAAACCGTTTTTT.

The V gene is TRBV2, the J gene TRBJ1-1; D is possibly TRBD1 (6 bases). In germline, CDR1 is SNHLY, CDR2 FYNNEI. The CDR3 length is 15 residues. V was cut by 4 bases and J by 0 bases, with 12 bases left in between. CDR3 residues: CASSARDTLNTEAFF. CDR3 sequence (DNA): TGTGCCAGCAGTGCTAGGGACACATTGAACACTGAAGCTTTCTTT.

The chain has TRBV6-5 and TRBJ1-1, with 10 bases that match TRBD1. The germline gives CDR1 MNHEY, CDR2 SVGAGI. J lost 4 bases, V lost 4 bases, and 21 bases had no gene match. The CDR3 contains 20 residues. Here the CDR3 DNA reads TGTGCCAGCAGTTCCCCTACTAAGACAGGGGGCTCCCGGTGGGGCACTGAAGCTTTCTTT. Its translation is CASSSPTKTGGSRWGTEAFF.

The chain recombines TRBV11-2 with TRBJ2-7; no clear D. This CDR3 is built from 16 residues. Germline loops: CDR1 SGHAT, CDR2 FQNNGV. With 5 bases removed from V and 3 bases from J, the gap between germline ends came to 20 bases. The CDR3 is CASSLKDHLGVYEQYF. CDR3 DNA sequence: TGTGCCAGCAGCCTCAAGGACCACCTGGGTGTCTACGAGCAGTACTTC.

With respect to this clonotype: This could be a read error, since a much larger clone is one nucleotide away. The V call is TRBV29-1, the J call TRBJ2-7; the match to TRBD1 covers 7 bases. The J call is in doubt because the DNA end fits TRBJ2-5 better. Germline V gene lookup returns CDR1 SQVTM and CDR2 ANQGSEA. This CDR3 spans 14 amino acids. The CDR3 reads CSAQKGQPRETQYF. In nucleotides, the CDR3 is TGCAGCGCTCAAAAGGGACAGCCACGAGAGACCCAGTACTTC.

The V and J genes are TRBV6-2 or TRBV6-3 and TRBJ2-7; 7 nucleotides line up with TRBD1. The CDR3 contains 15 residues. Unmatched junction bases numbered 13, after V lost 6 bases and J lost 5 bases. Germline lookup yields CDR1 MNHEY and CDR2 SVGEGT. CDR3 amino acids: CASSPPNRGVNEQYF. The CDR3 coding sequence is TGTGCCAGCAGCCCCCCAAACAGGGGAGTCAACGAGCAGTACTTC.

This clonotype was recorded at least ten times. The chain uses TRBV12-3 or TRBV12-4 and TRBJ2-7, with TRBD1 as a possible D gene (5 bases). This CDR3 spans 13 amino acids. V was pared by 6 bases and J by 1 base, with 10 bases between. As DNA, the CDR3 is TGTGCCAGCAGAAAAGGGGCTTCCTACGAGCAGTACTTC. It translates to CASRKGASYEQYF.